A selection of T cell receptor beta chains follows, all from one sample in a study. One entry per CDR3 protein, called by TCRdb with MiXCR from the 5' RACE reads. The repertoire holds under 9,500 distinct CDR3 sequences, with approximately 31% as singletons. Sequencing used Tregs sorted from blood. The receptors were gathered from a female donor with breast cancer. The CDR3 runs from the conserved cysteine through the conserved F or W. D genes are given only for firm matches. Clone size is stated in some rows and not others, as once, few, many or a class when expanded.

V	D	J	size	DNA	CDR3
TRBV9	TRBD2	TRBJ2-3	few	TGTGCCAGCACGAGCGGGAGGACCTCCGTGGGGGATACGCAGTATTTT	CASTSGRTSVGDTQYF
TRBV7-8	TRBD1	TRBJ2-1	NA	TGTGCCAGCAGCTTATCCCCCCTCGGACAGGGGCAGTTCTTC	CASSLSPLGQGQFF
TRBV29-1	NA	TRBJ2-1	few	TGCAGCGTTGAACCCCAACGGGACGAGCAGTTCTTC	CSVEPQRDEQFF
TRBV12-3/TRBV12-4	NA	TRBJ2-7	NA	TGTGCCAGCAGCGTAGGGATCCTGTCTGAGCAGTACTTC	CASSVGILSEQYF
TRBV25-1	NA	TRBJ2-5	NA	TGTGCCAGCAGTGACGGCTTTCGGGGCAGGGAGACCCAGTACTTC	CASSDGFRGRETQYF
TRBV5-1	TRBD1	TRBJ1-2	medium-sized	TGCGCCAGCAGCTTGACAGGGGTTGTGGATGGCTACACCTTC	CASSLTGVVDGYTF
TRBV7-9	TRBD1	TRBJ2-1	NA	TGTGCCAGTTCCGACAGGGGTCTCTCCTACAATGAGCAGTTCTTC	CASSDRGLSYNEQFF
TRBV7-9	TRBD2	TRBJ2-3	few	TGTGCCAGCCGGGAGGGGAGCACAGATACGCAGTATTTT	CASREGSTDTQYF
TRBV4-2	TRBD2	TRBJ2-7	NA	TGTGCCAGCAGCCAGGCGCAAGGGTTACTAGCGGGAGGTTGGCAGTACTTC	CASSQAQGLLAGGWQYF
TRBV4-3	TRBD1	TRBJ1-2	NA	TGCGCCAGCAGCCAAGTAACCGGGACAGGGGTTGGCTACACCTTC	CASSQVTGTGVGYTF
TRBV10-3	TRBD2	TRBJ2-1	NA	TGTGCCATCAGTGAACCTAGCGGGAGAGGGATAGCCTACAATGAGCAGTTCTTC	CAISEPSGRGIAYNEQFF
TRBV6-5	TRBD1	TRBJ1-5	medium-sized	TGTGCCAGCAGTCGAGGGGGACAGGGAGGTCAGCCCCAGCATTTT	CASSRGGQGGQPQHF
TRBV20-1	TRBD1	TRBJ2-7	medium-sized	TGCAGTGCTAGAGCGCCGGGACAGGGACCCTACGAGCAGTACTTC	CSARAPGQGPYEQYF
TRBV30	NA	TRBJ1-1	NA	TGTGCCTGGAGTATGGAGAACACTGAAGCTTTCTTT	CAWSMENTEAFF
TRBV3-1	NA	TRBJ1-6	NA	TGTGCCAGCAGCCATACCGTCAGGGATTCACCCCTCCACTTT	CASSHTVRDSPLHF